This T cell receptor beta chain is drawn from a study of CD8 T cells in ankylosing spondylitis (TCRdb year 2017). With regard to the full study: T cell receptor beta repertoires were profiled in healthy donors and ankylosing spondylitis patients so that disease-linked TCR variants could be found. Samples of peripheral blood were taken, and for ankylosing spondylitis patients, synovial fluid was collected as well. The whole study cohort included some 100 healthy donors and around 24 ankylosing spondylitis patients.

In this sample, this clonotype turned up a few times. Its antigen is still unknown. No base quality information exists; no much larger clone differs at one position. The sequencer was an Illumina HiSeq 2500. Quantitative 5'-RACE with molecular barcodes was the method used to prepare the TCR beta libraries. Concerning the study's data processing: Disease-linked TCR variants were identified with a new computational method built on a probabilistic model of VDJ rearrangement. TCRdb ran its own pipeline on the public reads, namely fastp trimming at Q25 and MiXCR clone calling, and kept in-frame beta chains. Under each unique CDR3 protein, matching rows form one entry showing the most common genes and DNA. The authors' filters were not applied to this entry. In this sample the table shows about 33,000 distinct CDR3 sequences, roughly 9.6% of which occur a single time. Roughly a fifth of the sample is taken by the ten largest.

Synovial fluid samples were paired with blood samples taken from the same ankylosing spondylitis patients. Here is what the overall study found, with its caveats: Blood from ankylosing spondylitis patients appeared to be characterized by a TCR beta motif made up of eight highly homologous amino acid variants. Some TCR beta motif variants had previously been reported in synovial fluid and blood of reactive arthritis patients, which suggested common disease-initiation mechanisms. According to the report, matched synovial fluid samples from ankylosing spondylitis patients were significantly enriched for the disease-linked clones. In peripheral blood, the disease-linked clones were found at relatively low frequencies and had a CD8+ phenotype.

From its cysteine to its phenylalanine, the CDR3 spans 17 amino acids. The read is trimmed to its CDR3 DNA, 51 bases read in frame from base 1. CDR1 MDHEN and CDR2 SYDVKM are derived from the germline V gene. Germline trimming: 5 bases from V, 4 bases from J; junction bases outside gene matches: 9. The sample was synovial fluid, either unsorted or a sorted T cell fraction (not recorded which). The clonotype comes from a male donor with ankylosing spondylitis. Here the chain combines TRBV28 and TRBJ2-2, with TRBD1 identical over 11 junction bases. The sequenced DNA: TGTGCCAGCAGTGACTTCCCCGGGACAGGGGGCACCGGGGAGCTGTTTTTT. The resulting protein is CASSDFPGTGGTGELFF.